The 21 T cell receptor beta chains given below trace back to one sample, sequenced in a study of liver allograft versus peripheral blood T cells. Study at large: Comparisons were made between T cell receptor repertoires found in transplanted livers and those circulating in recipients' peripheral blood.

Each CDR3 protein is one row after TCRdb ran MiXCR on the reads. The repertoire holds about 13,000 distinct CDR3 sequences, roughly 20% seen once, with 2% to 2.5% in the top ten. These receptors were collected from a human patient who had a liver transplant. Certain T cells may be donor cells from the graft.

This chain joins TRBV20-1 and TRBJ2-2, with 8 bases fitting TRBD2. J lost 7 bases, V lost 0 bases, and 7 bases had no gene match. The length of the CDR3 is 15 residues. The germline gives CDR1 DFQATT, CDR2 SNEGSKA (reference sequence). This CDR3 is CSARDGISGVGELFF. The CDR3, as DNA: TGCAGTGCTAGAGATGGGATTAGCGGGGTCGGGGAGCTGTTTTTT.

This clonotype is categorized as medium-sized (0.01 to 0.1%). The CDR3 loop reads CVPGTQPSYEQYF. The CDR3 nucleotides are TGTGTGCCGGGGACGCAGCCTTCCTACGAGCAGTACTTC. The chain uses TRBV6-5 and TRBJ2-7; TRBD1 or TRBD2 may be the D gene (5 bases each). In germline, CDR1 is MNHEY, CDR2 SVGAGI. This CDR3 is built from 13 residues.

Many counts were recorded for this clonotype. The CDR3 DNA sequence: TGTGCCAGCAGTCCCCGGACAGCCTACGAGCAGTACTTC. This codes for CASSPRTAYEQYF. This rearrangement joins TRBV6-1 to TRBJ2-7, with a weak D call TRBD1 (6 bases). V was cut by 5 bases and J by 2 bases, with 10 bases left in between. This CDR3 region has 13 residues. Germline loops: CDR1 MNHNS, CDR2 SASEGT.

This chain connects TRBV5-4 to TRBJ2-7, with TRBD1 matching 8 bases. V gave up 0 bases and J gave up 7 bases; unmatched junction bases: 6. This CDR3 is 14 amino acids long. CDR1 is SGHNT, CDR2 YYREEE, per germline (reference sequence). CDR3 in amino acids: CASSLAAGGGEQYF. CDR3 nucleotide sequence: TGTGCCAGCAGCTTGGCCGCAGGGGGCGGGGAGCAGTACTTC.

The chain uses TRBV30 and TRBJ2-1; weak D call: TRBD1 (5 bases). The germline CDR1 and CDR2 sequences are GTSNPN and SVGIG (reference sequence). Deletions cut 5 bases from V and 3 bases from J, with 5 bases between. This CDR3 is built from 11 residues. The CDR3 sequence is CAWDSYNEQFF. In nucleotides, the CDR3 is TGTGCCTGGGACAGCTACAATGAGCAGTTCTTC.

J is TRBJ1-2 and V is TRBV11-1; unclear D gene. Germline V lookup: CDR1 SGHAT, CDR2 FQDESV (reference sequence). The ends were cut back, 5 bases at V and 1 base at J, with 2 bases in the middle. The CDR3 contains 11 residues. In DNA form, the CDR3 reads TGTGCCAGCAGCCTTAACTATGGCTACACCTTC. It yields the protein CASSLNYGYTF. Full variable domain (remainder filled in from reference TRBV11-1 and TRBJ1-2): EAEVAQSPRYKITEKSQAVAFWCDPISGHATLYWYRQILGQGPELLVQFQDESVVDDSQLPKDRFSAERLKGVDSTLKIQPAELGDSAMYLCASSLNYGYTFGSGTRLTVV.

This clonotype rates as medium-sized (0.01 to 0.1%). The J gene is TRBJ2-1, the V gene TRBV6-1, with a weak D call TRBD1 (6 bases). Trimming removed 1 base from V and 10 bases from J, with 14 bases in between. In germline, CDR1 is MNHNS, CDR2 SASEGT. The CDR3 consists of 14 residues. The CDR3 here is CASSEGPTGGEQFF. In DNA, the CDR3 is TGTGCCAGCAGTGAAGGACCGACAGGTGGAGAGCAGTTCTTC.

Sample share makes this clonotype medium-sized. CDR3 residues: CSACGTENTEAFF. DNA for the CDR3: TGCAGCGCTTGTGGGACGGAGAACACTGAAGCTTTCTTT. This sequence joins TRBV29-1 and TRBJ1-1, with D possibly TRBD1 on 5 matching bases. Germline CDR1 and CDR2: SQVTM and ANQGSEA. V was trimmed by 7 bases and J by 1 base, leaving 13 bases between them. CDR3 length equals 13 residues.

This sequence joins TRBV9 and TRBJ1-3, with 7 bases that match TRBD1. Looked up from germline, CDR1 is SGDLS and CDR2 is YYNGEE. This CDR3 comprises 17 residues. Trimming removed 0 bases from V and 0 bases from J; junction bases left unmatched: 6. The CDR3 protein is CASSVGGTEASGNTIYF. CDR3 nucleotides: TGTGCCAGCAGCGTAGGCGGGACAGAGGCCTCTGGAAACACCATATATTTT.

This clonotype came up many times. The chain has TRBV29-1 and TRBJ1-1; no reliable D call. This CDR3 has 11 residues. CDR1 and CDR2 from the germline V gene are SQVTM and ANQGSEA. The V and J ends lost 4 bases and 1 base respectively, with 4 bases between them. The DNA of the CDR3 is TGCAGCGTTGTCGAGAACACTGAAGCTTTCTTT. The encoded protein is CSVVENTEAFF. Full variable domain (rest looked up from reference TRBV29-1 and TRBJ1-1): SAVISQKPSRDICQRGTSLTIQCQVDSQVTMMFWYRQQPGQSLTLIATANQGSEATYESGFVIDKFPISRPNLTFSTLTVSNMSPEDSSIYLCSVVENTEAFFGQGTRLTVV.

The chain uses TRBV7-3 and TRBJ2-2, with D possibly matching TRBD2 (6 bases). The CDR3 extends over 16 amino acids. Trimming took 1 base from V and 1 from J, leaving 10 bases between them. The V gene's germline CDR1 is SGHTA and CDR2 FQGTGA. CDR3 in amino acids: CASSLMAAGNTGELFF. In nucleotides, the CDR3 is TGTGCCAGCAGCTTAATGGCAGCGGGGAACACCGGGGAGCTGTTTTTT.

The chain couples TRBV11-2 to TRBJ1-1; D remains unclear. The CDR3 is made up of 13 amino acids. The germline CDR1 and CDR2 sequences are SGHAT and FQNNGV. V was cut by 0 bases and J by 3 bases, with 5 bases left in between. The CDR3 spells CASSLDLYTEAFF. The CDR3 nucleotides read TGTGCCAGCAGCTTAGATCTATACACTGAAGCTTTCTTT.

CDR3 DNA: TGTGCCAGCAGTTTAAGGGTAAATCAGCCCCAGCATTTT. Residues: CASSLRVNQPQHF. The gene calls are TRBV28 and TRBJ1-5; the D is unclear. CDR3 length equals 13 residues. Germline V gives CDR1 MDHEN, CDR2 SYDVKM. Trimming took 2 bases from V and 4 from J, leaving 6 bases between them.

The chain employs TRBV27 and TRBJ1-5, with D uncertain. Germline V CDR1 and CDR2: MNHEY, SMNVEV (reference sequence). V shed 2 bases and J shed 2 bases, with 10 bases lying between them. This CDR3 comprises 15 residues. CDR3 sequence reads: CASSLRGIRNQPQHF. The CDR3 DNA reads as TGTGCCAGCAGTTTACGAGGGATCCGCAATCAGCCCCAGCATTTT.

By share, this clonotype ranks as medium-sized. The chain uses TRBV28 and TRBJ1-2; 11 bases are a match to TRBD1. The germline gives CDR1 MDHEN, CDR2 SYDVKM. There are 14 residues in the CDR3. J gave up 8 bases and V 6 bases, and 8 bases lay outside the gene matches. DNA of the CDR3: TGTGCCAGCAGAATCCTGGGACAGGGGGGAGGCTACACCTTC. Translation: CASRILGQGGGYTF.

J is TRBJ1-1 and V is TRBV6-5, with D perhaps TRBD1 (5 bases). Germline CDR1 and CDR2: MNHEY and SVGAGI. Trimming cost V 2 bases and J 1 base, with 8 bases left between them. The CDR3 totals 14 residues. CDR3 amino acids: CASSYDRKNTEAFF. For the CDR3, the DNA is TGTGCCAGCAGTTACGACAGAAAGAACACTGAAGCTTTCTTT.

V and J are TRBV20-1 and TRBJ2-1, with 9 bases identical to TRBD2. CDR1 and CDR2 (germline): DFQATT, SNEGSKA (reference sequence). The length of the CDR3 is 18 residues. V was clipped by 6 bases and J by 9 bases; unmatched bases: 24. In DNA, the CDR3 is TGCAGTGCCCCGACCGTCCATAGCGGGGGCCTTACACGTGGTGAGCAGTTCTTC. Its protein product is CSAPTVHSGGLTRGEQFF.

This clonotype is deemed medium-sized. The chain combines TRBV6-1 with TRBJ2-2, with 9 bases identical to TRBD1. In germline, CDR1 is MNHNS, CDR2 SASEGT. CDR3 length: 14 residues. After removal of 6 bases from V and 7 bases from J, the junction contained 6 bases not matched to a gene. The CDR3 DNA reads TGTGCCAGCAGACCCGGGACAGGGCACGGGGAGCTGTTTTTT. Its protein is CASRPGTGHGELFF.

The chain has TRBV6-6 and TRBJ2-1; 8 bases line up with TRBD2. This CDR3 region has 13 residues. In germline, CDR1 is MNHNY, CDR2 SVGAGI (reference sequence). The V and J ends lost 6 bases and 8 bases, in that order; junction bases with no gene match: 6. CDR3 amino acids: CASSSGGLDEQFF. Here the CDR3 DNA reads TGTGCCAGCAGCTCGGGAGGGCTGGATGAGCAGTTCTTC.

This clonotype was counted between two and nine times. The chain links TRBV7-9 to TRBJ1-1, with 7 nucleotides matching TRBD1. CDR3 length: 15 residues. V was clipped by 6 bases and J by 3 bases; unmatched bases: 10. Germline V lookup: CDR1 SEHNR, CDR2 FQNEAQ (reference sequence). CDR3 sequence: CASSSDRAYDTEAFF. CDR3 nucleotide sequence: TGTGCCAGCAGTTCCGACAGGGCCTACGACACTGAAGCTTTCTTT.

In this sample, this clonotype turned up a few times. The genes are TRBV5-4 and TRBJ2-7; 7 nucleotides align to TRBD1. Germline V gives CDR1 SGHNT, CDR2 YYREEE (reference sequence). V was pared by 4 bases and J by 2 bases, with 3 bases of the junction left unmatched. The CDR3 length is 13 residues. The CDR3 coding sequence is TGTGCCAGCAGCCGGGACAGCACCTACGAGCAGTACTTC. Amino acid sequence: CASSRDSTYEQYF.